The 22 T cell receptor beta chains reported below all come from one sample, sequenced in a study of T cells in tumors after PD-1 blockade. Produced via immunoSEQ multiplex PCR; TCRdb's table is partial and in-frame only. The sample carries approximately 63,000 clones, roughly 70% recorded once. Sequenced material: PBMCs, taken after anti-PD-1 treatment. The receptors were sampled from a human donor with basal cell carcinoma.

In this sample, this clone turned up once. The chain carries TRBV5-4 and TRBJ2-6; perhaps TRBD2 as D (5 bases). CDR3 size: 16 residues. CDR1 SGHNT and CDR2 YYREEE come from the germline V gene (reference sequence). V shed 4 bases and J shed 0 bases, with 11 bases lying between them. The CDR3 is CASSPRTGSGANVLTF. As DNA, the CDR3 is TGTGCCAGCAGCCCGAGGACTGGCTCTGGGGCCAACGTCCTGACTTTC.

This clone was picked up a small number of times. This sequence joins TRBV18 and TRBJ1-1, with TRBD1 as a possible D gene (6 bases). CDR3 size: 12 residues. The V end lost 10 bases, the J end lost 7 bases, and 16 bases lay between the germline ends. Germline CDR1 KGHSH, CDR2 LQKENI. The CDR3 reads CATLGQNYEAFF. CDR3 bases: TGTGCCACCCTAGGACAGAACTATGAAGCTTTCTTT.

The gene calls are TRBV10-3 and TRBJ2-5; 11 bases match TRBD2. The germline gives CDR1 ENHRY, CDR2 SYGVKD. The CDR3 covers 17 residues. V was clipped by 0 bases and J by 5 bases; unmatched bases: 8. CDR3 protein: CAISESSTTSGIETQYF. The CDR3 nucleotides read TGTGCCATCAGTGAGTCAAGTACGACTAGCGGGATCGAGACCCAGTACTTC.

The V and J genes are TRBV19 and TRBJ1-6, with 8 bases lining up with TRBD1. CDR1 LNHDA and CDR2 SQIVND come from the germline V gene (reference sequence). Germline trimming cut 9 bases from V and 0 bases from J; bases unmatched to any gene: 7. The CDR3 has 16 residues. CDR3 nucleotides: TGTGCCAGCGCGGACAGGGCAAGCTCCTATAATTCACCCCTCCACTTT. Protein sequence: CASADRASSYNSPLHF.

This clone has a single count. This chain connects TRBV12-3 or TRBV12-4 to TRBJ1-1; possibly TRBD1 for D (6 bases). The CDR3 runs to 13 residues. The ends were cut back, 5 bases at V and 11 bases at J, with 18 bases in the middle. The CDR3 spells CASSKTTQGSAFF. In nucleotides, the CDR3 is TGTGCCAGCAGTAAAACGACACAGGGATCTGCTTTCTTT.

In nucleotides, the CDR3 is TGTGCCAGCTCCCAGGTGGGGGGCGGAGGGATTAGCTCCTACGAGCAGTACTTC. Amino acid sequence: CASSQVGGGGISSYEQYF. This rearrangement joins TRBV25-1 to TRBJ2-7; D possibly matches TRBD1 or TRBD2 (6 bases each). With 8 bases removed from V and 0 bases from J, the gap between germline ends came to 26 bases. Germline lookup yields CDR1 MGHDK and CDR2 SYGVNS. This CDR3 has 18 amino acids.

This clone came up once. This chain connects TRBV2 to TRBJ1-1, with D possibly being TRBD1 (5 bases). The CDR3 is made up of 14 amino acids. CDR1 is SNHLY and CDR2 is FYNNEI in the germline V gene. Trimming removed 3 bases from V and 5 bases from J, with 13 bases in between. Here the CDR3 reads CASSERAGETEAFF. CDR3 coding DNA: TGTGCCAGCAGTGAGCGGGCGGGGGAGACTGAAGCTTTCTTT.

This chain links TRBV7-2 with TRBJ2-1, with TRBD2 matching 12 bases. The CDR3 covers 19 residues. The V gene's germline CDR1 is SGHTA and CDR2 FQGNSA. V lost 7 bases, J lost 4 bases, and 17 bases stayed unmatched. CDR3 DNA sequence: TGTGCCAGCAACCCTGGACTAGCGGGGTCGGCTCCCAATTACAATGAGCAGTTCTTC. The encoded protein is CASNPGLAGSAPNYNEQFF.

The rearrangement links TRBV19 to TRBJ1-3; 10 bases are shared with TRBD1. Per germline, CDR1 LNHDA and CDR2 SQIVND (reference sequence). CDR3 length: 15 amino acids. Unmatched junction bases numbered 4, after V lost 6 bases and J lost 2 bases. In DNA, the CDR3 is TGTGCCAGTAGCGGACAGGGGGAAACTGGAAACACCATATATTTT. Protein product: CASSGQGETGNTIYF. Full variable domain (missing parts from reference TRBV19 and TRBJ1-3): DGGITQSPKYLFRKEGQNVTLSCEQNLNHDAMYWYRQDPGQGLRLIYYSQIVNDFQKGDIAEGYSVSREKKESFPLTVTSAQKNPTAFYLCASSGQGETGNTIYFGEGSWLTVV.

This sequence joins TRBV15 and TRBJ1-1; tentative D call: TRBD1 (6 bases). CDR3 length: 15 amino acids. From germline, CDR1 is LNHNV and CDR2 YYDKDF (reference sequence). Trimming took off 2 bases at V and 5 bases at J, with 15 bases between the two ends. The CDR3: CATSRPTGPGTEAFF. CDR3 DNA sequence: TGTGCCACCAGCAGACCAACAGGGCCCGGAACTGAAGCTTTCTTT.

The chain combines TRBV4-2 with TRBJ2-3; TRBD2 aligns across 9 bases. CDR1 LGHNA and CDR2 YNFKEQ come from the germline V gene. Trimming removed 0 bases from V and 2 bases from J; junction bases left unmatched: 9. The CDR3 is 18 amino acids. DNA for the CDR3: TGTGCCAGCAGCCAAGAAGGTGGCGGGGGGGCTACCACAGATACGCAGTATTTT. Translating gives CASSQEGGGGATTDTQYF.

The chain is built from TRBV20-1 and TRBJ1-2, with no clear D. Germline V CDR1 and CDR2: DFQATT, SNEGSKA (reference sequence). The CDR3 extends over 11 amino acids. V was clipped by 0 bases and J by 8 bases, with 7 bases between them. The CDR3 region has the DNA TGCAGTGCTAGAGAAGGGCTCGGCTACACCTTC. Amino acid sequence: CSAREGLGYTF.

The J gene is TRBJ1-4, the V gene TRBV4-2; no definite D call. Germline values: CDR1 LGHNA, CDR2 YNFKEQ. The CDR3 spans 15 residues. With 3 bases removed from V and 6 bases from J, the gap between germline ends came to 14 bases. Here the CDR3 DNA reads TGTGCCAGCAGCCAGAAAAGGGAGGGTTATGAAAAACTGTTTTTT. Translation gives CASSQKREGYEKLFF.

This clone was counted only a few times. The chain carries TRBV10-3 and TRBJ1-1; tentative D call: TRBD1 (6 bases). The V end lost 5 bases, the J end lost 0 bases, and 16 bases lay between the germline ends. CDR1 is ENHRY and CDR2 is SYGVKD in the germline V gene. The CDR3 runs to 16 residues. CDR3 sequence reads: CAISKQGLLLNTEAFF. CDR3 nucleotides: TGTGCCATCAGTAAACAGGGTTTACTATTGAACACTGAAGCTTTCTTT.

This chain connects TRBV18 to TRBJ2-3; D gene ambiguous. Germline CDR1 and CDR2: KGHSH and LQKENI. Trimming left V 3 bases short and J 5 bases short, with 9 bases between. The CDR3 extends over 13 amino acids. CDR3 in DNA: TGTGCCAGCTCACCTCAATCGGGAGATACGCAGTATTTT. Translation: CASSPQSGDTQYF.

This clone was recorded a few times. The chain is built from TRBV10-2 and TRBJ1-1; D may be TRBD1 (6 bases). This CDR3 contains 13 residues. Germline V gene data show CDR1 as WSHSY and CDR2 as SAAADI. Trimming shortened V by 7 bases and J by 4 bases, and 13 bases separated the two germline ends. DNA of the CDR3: TGCGCCAGCATAAGACAGGCGGGCACTGAAGCTTTCTTT. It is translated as CASIRQAGTEAFF.

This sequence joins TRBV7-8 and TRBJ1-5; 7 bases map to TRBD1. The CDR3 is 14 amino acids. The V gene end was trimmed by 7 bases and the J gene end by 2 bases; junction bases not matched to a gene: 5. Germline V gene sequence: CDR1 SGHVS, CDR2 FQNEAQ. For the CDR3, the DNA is TGTGCCAGCAAAGACAGGGCTGGCAATCAGCCCCAGCATTTT. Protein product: CASKDRAGNQPQHF.

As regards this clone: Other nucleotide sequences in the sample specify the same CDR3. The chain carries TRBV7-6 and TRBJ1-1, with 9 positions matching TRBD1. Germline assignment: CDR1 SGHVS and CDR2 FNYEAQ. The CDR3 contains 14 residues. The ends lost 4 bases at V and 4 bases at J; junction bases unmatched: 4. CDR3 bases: TGTGCCAGCAGCTCCCGGGACAGGGTCACTGAAGCTTTCTTT. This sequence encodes CASSSRDRVTEAFF.

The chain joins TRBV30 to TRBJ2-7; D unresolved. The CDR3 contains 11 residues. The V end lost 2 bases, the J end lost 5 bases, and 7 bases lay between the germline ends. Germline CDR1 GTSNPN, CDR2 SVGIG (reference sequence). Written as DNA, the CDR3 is TGTGCCTGGAGTCCCGGTCACGAGCAGTACTTC. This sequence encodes CAWSPGHEQYF.

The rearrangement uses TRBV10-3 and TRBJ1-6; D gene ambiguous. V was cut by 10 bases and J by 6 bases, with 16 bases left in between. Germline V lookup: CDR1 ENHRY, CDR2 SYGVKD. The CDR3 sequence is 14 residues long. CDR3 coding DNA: TGTGCCAGTAGGCAGGAAGCGACTAATTCACCCCTCCACTTT. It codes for CASRQEATNSPLHF.

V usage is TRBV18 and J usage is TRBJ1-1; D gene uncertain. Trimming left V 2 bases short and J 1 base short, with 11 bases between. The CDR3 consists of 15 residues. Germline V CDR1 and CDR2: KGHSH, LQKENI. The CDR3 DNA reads TGTGCCAGCTCACCAAACAAGAACGGGAACACTGAAGCTTTCTTT. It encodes CASSPNKNGNTEAFF.

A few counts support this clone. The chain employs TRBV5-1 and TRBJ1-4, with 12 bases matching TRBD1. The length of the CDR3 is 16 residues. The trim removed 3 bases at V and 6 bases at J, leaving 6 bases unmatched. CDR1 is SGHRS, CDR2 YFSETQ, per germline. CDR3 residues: CASSSGQGALYEKLFF. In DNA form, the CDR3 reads TGCGCCAGCAGCTCGGGACAGGGGGCATTATATGAAAAACTGTTTTTT.